This entry lists 21 T cell receptor beta chains sequenced from one sample in a study of OX40 agonist ivuxolimab in advanced cancers. The table came from immunoSEQ multiplex PCR; TCRdb's copy has only in-frame clones and leaves some out. The sample holds over 60,000 clones, over 75% seen once. Material: CD4+ or CD8+ T cells sorted from blood, obtained in a trial of the OX40 agonist ivuxolimab. These receptors came from an adult with an advanced solid tumor such as melanoma, head and neck, liver or kidney cancer.

The rearrangement joins TRBV11-2 to TRBJ2-5, with TRBD2 matching over 9 bases. The J call may be incorrect, as the DNA end agrees better with TRBJ2-7. There are 15 residues in the CDR3. Germline CDR1 and CDR2: SGHAT and FQNNGV. CDR3 DNA: TGTGCCAGCAGCTTAGAGTCTAGCGGGGCCTACGAGCAGTACTTC. Translating gives CASSLESSGAYEQYF.

The chain carries TRBV6-1 and TRBJ2-1; D possibly corresponds to TRBD2 (6 bases). Germline V CDR1 and CDR2: MNHNS, SASEGT. V was shortened by 2 bases and J by 10 bases, with 9 bases between the two germline ends. The CDR3 runs 12 residues. DNA of the CDR3: TGTGCCAGCAGTGAAAGGGAGGACGAGCAGTTCTTC. This translates into CASSEREDEQFF.

V usage is TRBV7-3 and J usage is TRBJ2-1, with a weak D call TRBD2 (6 bases). The ends were cut back, 2 bases at V and 9 bases at J, with 11 bases in the middle. Per the germline V gene, CDR1 is SGHTA and CDR2 is FQGTGA. The CDR3 is 13 amino acids. CDR3: CASSLPGEAEQFF. The CDR3 DNA is TGTGCCAGCAGCTTACCGGGGGAGGCTGAGCAGTTCTTC.

The rearrangement joins TRBV7-8 to TRBJ1-5, with 10 bases identical to TRBD1. The CDR3 contains 17 residues. V dropped 3 bases and J dropped 1; count of bases not matched to a gene: 6. Germline V CDR1 and CDR2: SGHVS, FQNEAQ. This CDR3 is CASSFLTGGASNQPQHF. In nucleotides, the CDR3 is TGTGCCAGCAGCTTCTTGACAGGGGGCGCGAGCAATCAGCCCCAGCATTTT.

The chain couples TRBV5-4 to TRBJ2-5, with D possibly TRBD1 on 5 matching bases. Germline CDR1 and CDR2: SGHNT and YYREEE (reference sequence). The CDR3 totals 14 residues. V lost 1 base, J lost 5 bases, and 12 bases lay in between. The CDR3 loop is CASSLRQGPETQYF. In DNA form, the CDR3 reads TGTGCCAGCAGCTTGCGGCAGGGCCCCGAGACCCAGTACTTC.

The chain is built from TRBV2 and TRBJ2-5; a possible D gene is TRBD1 (6 bases). V shed 10 bases and J shed 0 bases, with 12 bases lying between them. The germline CDR1 and CDR2 sequences are SNHLY and FYNNEI. The CDR3 spans 13 residues. DNA of the CDR3: TGTGCCAACAATCAGGGGAACCAAGAGACCCAGTACTTC. It specifies CANNQGNQETQYF.

The chain uses TRBV18 and TRBJ2-5, with D unresolved. The CDR3 loop spans 14 amino acids. The V end lost 0 bases, the J end lost 1 base, and 6 bases lay between the germline ends. Germline V gene sequence: CDR1 KGHSH, CDR2 LQKENI. CDR3 loop: CASSPPATQETQYF. The DNA for the CDR3 is TGTGCCAGCTCACCACCGGCTACCCAAGAGACCCAGTACTTC.

The chain is built from TRBV5-1 and TRBJ2-1, with 12 nucleotides matching TRBD2. Germline V gene sequence: CDR1 SGHRS, CDR2 YFSETQ. Losses at the gene ends were 6 bases for V and 9 bases for J; bases not matched to a gene: 10. The CDR3 runs to 15 residues. The CDR3 nucleotides are TGCGCCAGCACCCCGACTAGCGGGAGAGAGGGTGAGCAGTTCTTC. It is translated as CASTPTSGREGEQFF.

This clone was found once. The J gene is TRBJ2-1, the V gene TRBV7-3, with TRBD2 as a possible D gene (6 bases). V was cut by 4 bases and J by 4 bases, with 14 bases left in between. Germline V lookup: CDR1 SGHTA, CDR2 FQGTGA. The CDR3 runs 15 residues. The CDR3 sequence: CASSSTASDYNEQFF. CDR3 nucleotides: TGTGCCAGCAGCTCGACGGCTAGCGATTACAATGAGCAGTTCTTC.

This clone appeared once. The J gene is TRBJ2-1, the V gene TRBV11-2, with 7 bases fitting TRBD1. V was clipped by 4 bases and J by 1 base; unmatched bases: 7. The CDR3 has 16 amino acids. Germline V gene data show CDR1 as SGHAT and CDR2 as FQNNGV. CDR3: CASSSLYRGSYNEQFF. The CDR3 bases are TGTGCCAGCAGCTCCCTTTACAGGGGATCCTACAATGAGCAGTTCTTC.

This clone appeared a single time. The chain joins TRBV19 to TRBJ1-3; D gene uncertain. The V end was cut by 0 bases, the J end by 3 bases, with 6 bases between. CDR1 is LNHDA and CDR2 is SQIVND in the germline V gene (reference sequence). The length of the CDR3 is 14 residues. The CDR3 reads CASSIDRSGNTIYF. CDR3 nucleotides: TGTGCCAGTAGTATAGATCGCAGTGGAAACACCATATATTTT.

The genes are TRBV13 and TRBJ2-3; no clear D. This CDR3 spans 17 amino acids. Trimming removed 2 bases at V and 2 bases at J, with 17 bases between. Germline CDR1 is PRHDT and CDR2 is FYEKMQ (reference sequence). This chain's CDR3 is CASSLRFDQPNTDTQYF. The CDR3 nucleotides are TGTGCCAGCAGCTTAAGATTTGATCAACCCAACACAGATACGCAGTATTTT.

The J gene is TRBJ2-2, the V gene TRBV7-2; D remains unclear. This CDR3 comprises 14 residues. The germline gives CDR1 SGHTA, CDR2 FQGNSA. V shed 5 bases and J shed 9 bases, with 16 bases lying between them. The chain's CDR3 is CASSPSAFKRELFF. In nucleotides, the CDR3 is TGTGCCAGCAGCCCATCGGCCTTTAAGCGGGAGCTGTTTTTT.

V usage is TRBV28 and J usage is TRBJ2-4, with 7 bases lining up with TRBD1. The CDR3 has 17 residues. J was trimmed by 1 base and V by 2 bases; bases with no gene match: 8. From germline, CDR1 is MDHEN and CDR2 SYDVKM. The CDR3 spells CASSLMAGGIAKNIQYF. As DNA, the CDR3 is TGTGCCAGCAGTTTAATGGCAGGGGGTATTGCCAAAAACATTCAGTACTTC.

The chain has TRBV27 and TRBJ1-6; TRBD1 might be the D (5 bases). Trimming took off 1 base at V and 3 bases at J, with 10 bases between the two ends. Per the germline V gene, CDR1 is MNHEY and CDR2 is SMNVEV (reference sequence). The CDR3 runs to 16 residues. CDR3 sequence: CASSLLGASYNSPLHF. DNA for the CDR3: TGTGCCAGCAGTTTATTAGGGGCGAGCTATAATTCACCCCTCCACTTT.

The J gene is TRBJ2-3, the V gene TRBV28; 8 positions agree with TRBD2. Germline CDR1 is MDHEN and CDR2 is SYDVKM. V trimming: 7 bases; J trimming: 2 bases; junction bases outside the gene matches: 8. CDR3 length: 15 amino acids. The chain's CDR3 is CASNPGGGTTDTQYF. DNA of the CDR3: TGTGCCAGCAATCCCGGCGGGGGGACCACAGATACGCAGTATTTT.

The count of this clone is one. The chain is built from TRBV10-3 and TRBJ1-1, with 9 bases identical to TRBD1. V lost 3 bases to trimming and J lost 5 bases; unmatched junction nucleotides: 7. Germline CDR1 reads ENHRY; CDR2 reads SYGVKD. The CDR3 consists of 15 residues. The CDR3 sequence is CAISDSTGGKTEAFF. The CDR3 DNA sequence: TGTGCCATCAGTGATTCGACAGGGGGAAAAACTGAAGCTTTCTTT.

The chain is built from TRBV28 and TRBJ2-6, with D possibly matching TRBD1 (5 bases). Trimming shortened V by 5 bases and J by 1 base, and 9 bases separated the two germline ends. Germline V lookup: CDR1 MDHEN, CDR2 SYDVKM. The CDR3 totals 15 residues. In nucleotides, the CDR3 is TGTGCCAGCAGTCATAGGGGATCTGGGGCCAACGTCCTGACTTTC. Protein: CASSHRGSGANVLTF.

The rearrangement links TRBV2 to TRBJ1-4; TRBD1 matches at 7 bases. This CDR3 is built from 14 residues. Trimming took 3 bases from V and 7 from J; bases not matched to a gene: 5. The germline V gene has CDR1 SNHLY and CDR2 FYNNEI. CDR3 nucleotides: TGTGCCAGCAGTGACACAGGGGTCGGTGAAAAACTGTTTTTT. This codes for CASSDTGVGEKLFF.

This clone has only one observation. The chain employs TRBV18 and TRBJ1-1; 7 bases map to TRBD1. The CDR3 spans 14 residues. Germline trimming cut 3 bases from V and 6 bases from J; bases unmatched to any gene: 7. CDR1 is KGHSH, CDR2 LQKENI, per germline. The CDR3 DNA reads as TGTGCCAGCTCACCGAATCAGGGGGACGCTGAAGCTTTCTTT. This codes for CASSPNQGDAEAFF.

This rearrangement joins TRBV19 to TRBJ1-5; TRBD1 is a possible D gene (6 bases). CDR1 is LNHDA, CDR2 SQIVND, per germline (reference sequence). This CDR3 region has 13 residues. The V gene lost 6 bases and the J gene lost 7 bases, with 13 bases spanning the gap. CDR3 protein: CASRGGGGQPQHF. In nucleotides, the CDR3 is TGTGCCAGTAGGGGGGGTGGGGGCCAGCCCCAGCATTTT.